This T cell receptor beta chain derives from a study of T cell changes during pregnancy in multiple sclerosis (dated by TCRdb to about 2019). For context, the study as a whole: The study looked at changes in the T cell repertoire across pregnancy in women with multiple sclerosis.

Turning to this clone: What antigen it recognizes has not been identified. No quality values exist for individual bases; no much larger clone is one base distant.

The library was built by means of the immunoSEQ multiplex PCR assay. The table was pulled from immuneACCESS by TCRdb, which kept in-frame rearrangements only. Such tables lose some clones; where checked, under half of the loss comes from unresolved V genes, and the rest has no known cause. This sample gives tens of thousands of clones in total; 90% of them show up just once. Together, the top ten hold about 0.4% of the sample. The TCR sequence derives from a female donor with multiple sclerosis, enrolled in a pregnancy study. The specimen was CD4+ T cells from peripheral blood mononuclear cells, collected in the second trimester of pregnancy.

The nucleotides are TGTGCCAGCAGGCGAAGAGGCACCGGGGAGCTGTTTTTT. Its protein reads: CASRRRGTGELFF. The V and J segments used are TRBV6-5 and TRBJ2-2, with the D segment identity uncertain. V is shortened by 6 bases, J by 4 bases, and the region joining them spans 9 bases. CDR1 MNHEY and CDR2 SVGAGI were looked up in the germline V gene. From its cysteine to its phenylalanine, the CDR3 spans 13 amino acids. Just the 39-base CDR3 DNA is kept, in frame starting at base 1.